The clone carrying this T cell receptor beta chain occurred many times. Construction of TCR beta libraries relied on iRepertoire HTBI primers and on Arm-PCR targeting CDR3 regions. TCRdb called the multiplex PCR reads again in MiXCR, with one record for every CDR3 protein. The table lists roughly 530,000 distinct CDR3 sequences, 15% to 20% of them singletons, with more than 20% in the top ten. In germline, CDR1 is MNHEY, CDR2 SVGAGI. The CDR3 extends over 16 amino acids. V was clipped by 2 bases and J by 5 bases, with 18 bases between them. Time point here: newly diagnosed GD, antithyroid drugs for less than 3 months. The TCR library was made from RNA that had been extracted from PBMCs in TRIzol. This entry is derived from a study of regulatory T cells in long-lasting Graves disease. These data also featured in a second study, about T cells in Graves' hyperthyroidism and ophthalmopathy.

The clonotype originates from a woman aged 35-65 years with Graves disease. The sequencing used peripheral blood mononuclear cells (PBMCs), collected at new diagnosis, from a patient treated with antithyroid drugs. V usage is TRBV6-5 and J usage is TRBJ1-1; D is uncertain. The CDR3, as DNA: TGTGCCAGCAGTTACCATCCCGGGCCGGGGAGGACTGAAGCTTTCTTT. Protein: CASSYHPGPGRTEAFF.